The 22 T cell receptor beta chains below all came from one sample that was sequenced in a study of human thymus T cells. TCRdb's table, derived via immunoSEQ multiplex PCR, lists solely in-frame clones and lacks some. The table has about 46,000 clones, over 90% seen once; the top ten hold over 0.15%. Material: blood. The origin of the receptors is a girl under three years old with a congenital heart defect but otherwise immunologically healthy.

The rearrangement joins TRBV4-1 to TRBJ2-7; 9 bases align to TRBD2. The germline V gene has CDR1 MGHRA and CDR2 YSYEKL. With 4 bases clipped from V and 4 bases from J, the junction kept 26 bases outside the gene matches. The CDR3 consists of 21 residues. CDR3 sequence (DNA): TGCGCCAGCAGCCCGCCAAGCGGAGCCCTCGGCCCGGGACTAGCATGGTACGAGCAGTACTTC. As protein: CASSPPSGALGPGLAWYEQYF.

The CDR3 sequence: CASSYTLGTGGEAFF. Written as DNA, the CDR3 is TGTGCCAGCAGTTACACACTCGGGACGGGAGGGGAAGCTTTCTTT. The chain joins TRBV6-5 to TRBJ1-1, with D perhaps matching TRBD1 (5 bases). V was trimmed by 2 bases and J by 8 bases, leaving 18 bases between them. Germline values: CDR1 MNHEY, CDR2 SVGAGI. The CDR3 consists of 15 residues.

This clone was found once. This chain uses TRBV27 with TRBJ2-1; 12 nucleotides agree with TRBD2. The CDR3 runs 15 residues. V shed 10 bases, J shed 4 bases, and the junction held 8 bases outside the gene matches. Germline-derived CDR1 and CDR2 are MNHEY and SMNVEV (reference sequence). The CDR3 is CAIAEGLAGYNEQFF. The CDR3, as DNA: TGTGCCATCGCGGAGGGACTAGCGGGTTACAATGAGCAGTTCTTC.

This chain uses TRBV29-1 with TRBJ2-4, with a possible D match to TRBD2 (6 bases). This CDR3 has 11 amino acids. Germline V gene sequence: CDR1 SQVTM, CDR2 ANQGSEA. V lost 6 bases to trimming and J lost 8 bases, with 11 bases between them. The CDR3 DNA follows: TGCAGCGTCCCCGGGGGAGACATTCAGTACTTC. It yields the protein CSVPGGDIQYF.

CDR3 in amino acids: CASSQVGGRNQPQHF. CDR3 nucleotide sequence: TGCGCCAGCAGCCAAGTGGGAGGGAGAAATCAGCCCCAGCATTTT. V and J are TRBV4-1 and TRBJ1-5; D remains unclear. Trimming took 1 base from V and 4 from J, leaving 11 bases between them. In germline, CDR1 is MGHRA, CDR2 YSYEKL. This CDR3 is 15 amino acids long.

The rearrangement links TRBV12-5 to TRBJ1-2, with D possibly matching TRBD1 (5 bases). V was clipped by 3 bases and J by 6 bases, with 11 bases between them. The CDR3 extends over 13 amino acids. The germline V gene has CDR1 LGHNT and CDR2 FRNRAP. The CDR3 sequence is CASGFRQSDGYTF. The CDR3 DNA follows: TGTGCTAGTGGTTTTAGACAGAGTGATGGCTACACCTTC.

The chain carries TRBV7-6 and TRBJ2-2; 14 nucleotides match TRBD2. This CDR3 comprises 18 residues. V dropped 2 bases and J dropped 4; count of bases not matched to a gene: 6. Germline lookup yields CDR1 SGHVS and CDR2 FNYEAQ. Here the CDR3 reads CASSLRLAGGPLTGELFF. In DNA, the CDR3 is TGTGCCAGCAGCTTAAGACTAGCGGGAGGGCCGCTCACCGGGGAGCTGTTTTTT.

The DNA of the CDR3 is TGTGCCAGTAGTATTAGGACAGGCACCGGGGCCAACGTCCTGACTTTC. Its translation: CASSIRTGTGANVLTF. V usage is TRBV19 and J usage is TRBJ2-6; 7 nucleotides match TRBD1. Germline-derived CDR1 and CDR2 are LNHDA and SQIVND (reference sequence). V lost 3 bases, J lost 4 bases, and 6 bases stayed unmatched. This CDR3 is 16 amino acids long.

CDR3 region: CASSFSGRVYGYTF. The CDR3 bases are TGTGCCAGCAGCTTTTCTGGCAGGGTCTATGGCTACACCTTC. V is TRBV5-6 and J is TRBJ1-2, with D tentatively TRBD1 (5 bases). The CDR3 consists of 14 residues. Germline V gene lookup returns CDR1 SGHDT and CDR2 YYEEEE. The V end lost 2 bases, the J end lost 4 bases, and 12 bases lay between the germline ends.

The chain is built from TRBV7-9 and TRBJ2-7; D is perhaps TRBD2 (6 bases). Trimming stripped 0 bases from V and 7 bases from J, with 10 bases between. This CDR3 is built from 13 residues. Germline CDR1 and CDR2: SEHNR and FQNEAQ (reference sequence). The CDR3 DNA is TGTGCCAGCAGCTTAGCGCCGCGGGGTGAGCAGTACTTC. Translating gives CASSLAPRGEQYF.

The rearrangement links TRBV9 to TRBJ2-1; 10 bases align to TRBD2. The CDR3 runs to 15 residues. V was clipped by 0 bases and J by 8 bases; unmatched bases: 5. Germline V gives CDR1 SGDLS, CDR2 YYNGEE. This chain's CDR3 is CASSVDSGRWDEQFF. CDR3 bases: TGTGCCAGCAGCGTAGATAGCGGGAGGTGGGATGAGCAGTTCTTC.

The CDR3 here is CASGLSGQSYGYTF. CDR3 in DNA: TGTGCTAGTGGTTTGAGTGGACAGTCCTATGGCTACACCTTC. The chain recombines TRBV12-5 with TRBJ1-2, with D maybe TRBD1 (6 bases). Germline V gives CDR1 LGHNT, CDR2 FRNRAP. V shed 2 bases and J shed 4 bases, with 11 bases lying between them. The CDR3 is 14 amino acids.

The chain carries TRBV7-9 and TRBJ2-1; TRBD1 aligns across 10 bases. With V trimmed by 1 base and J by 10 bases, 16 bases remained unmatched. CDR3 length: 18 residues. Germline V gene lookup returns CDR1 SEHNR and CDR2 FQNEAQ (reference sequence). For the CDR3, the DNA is TGTGCCAGCAGCTTAGAATCGACTCCCCTGACAGGGGGCGAGGAGCAGTTCTTC. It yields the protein CASSLESTPLTGGEEQFF.

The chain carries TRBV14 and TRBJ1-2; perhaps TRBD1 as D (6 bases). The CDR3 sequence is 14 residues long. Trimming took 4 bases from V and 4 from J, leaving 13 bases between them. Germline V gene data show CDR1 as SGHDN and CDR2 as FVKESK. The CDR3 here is CASSPLVRGYGYTF. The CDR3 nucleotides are TGTGCCAGCAGCCCCTTGGTCAGGGGCTATGGCTACACCTTC.

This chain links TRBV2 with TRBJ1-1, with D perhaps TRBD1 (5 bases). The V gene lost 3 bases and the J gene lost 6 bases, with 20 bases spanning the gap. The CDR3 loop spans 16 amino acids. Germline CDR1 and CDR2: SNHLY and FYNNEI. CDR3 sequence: CASSDERGGGFAEAFF. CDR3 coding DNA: TGTGCCAGCAGTGACGAGAGGGGTGGAGGTTTCGCTGAAGCTTTCTTT.

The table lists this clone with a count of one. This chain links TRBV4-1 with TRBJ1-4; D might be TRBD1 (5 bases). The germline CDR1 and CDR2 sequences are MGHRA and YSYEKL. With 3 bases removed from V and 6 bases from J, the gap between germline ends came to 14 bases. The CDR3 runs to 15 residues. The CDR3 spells CASSQGSREHEKLFF. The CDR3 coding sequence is TGCGCCAGCAGCCAGGGGTCCAGGGAACATGAAAAACTGTTTTTT.

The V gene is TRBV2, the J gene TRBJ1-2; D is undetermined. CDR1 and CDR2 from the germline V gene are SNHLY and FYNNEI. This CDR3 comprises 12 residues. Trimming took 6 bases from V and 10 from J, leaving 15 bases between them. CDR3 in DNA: TGTGCCAGCAGCTACCGGGTGGGATTCTACACCTTC. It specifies CASSYRVGFYTF.

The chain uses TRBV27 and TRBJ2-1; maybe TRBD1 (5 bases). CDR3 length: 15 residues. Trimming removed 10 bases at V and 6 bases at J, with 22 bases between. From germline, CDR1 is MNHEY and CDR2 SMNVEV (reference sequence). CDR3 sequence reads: CATSLGLGNFNEQFF. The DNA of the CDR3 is TGTGCCACCAGCCTGGGGCTGGGAAACTTCAATGAGCAGTTCTTC.

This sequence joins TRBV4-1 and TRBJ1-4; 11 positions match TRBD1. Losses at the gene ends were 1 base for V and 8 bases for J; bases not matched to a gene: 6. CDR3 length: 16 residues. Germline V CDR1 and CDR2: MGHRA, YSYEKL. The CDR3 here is CASSQGTGGFGEKLFF. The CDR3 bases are TGCGCCAGCAGCCAAGGGACAGGGGGCTTCGGGGAAAAACTGTTTTTT.

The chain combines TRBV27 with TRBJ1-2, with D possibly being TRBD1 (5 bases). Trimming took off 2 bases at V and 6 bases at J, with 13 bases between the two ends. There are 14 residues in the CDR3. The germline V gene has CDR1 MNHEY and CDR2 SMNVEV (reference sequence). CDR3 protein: CASSLAGTGDGYTF. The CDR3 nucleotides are TGTGCCAGCAGTTTAGCGGGGACTGGGGATGGCTACACCTTC.

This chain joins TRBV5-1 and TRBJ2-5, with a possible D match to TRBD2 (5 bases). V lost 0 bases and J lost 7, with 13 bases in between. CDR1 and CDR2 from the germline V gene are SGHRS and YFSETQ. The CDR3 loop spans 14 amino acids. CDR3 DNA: TGCGCCAGCAGCTTGGGCCCCGGAGGTGGGACCCAGTACTTC. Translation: CASSLGPGGGTQYF.

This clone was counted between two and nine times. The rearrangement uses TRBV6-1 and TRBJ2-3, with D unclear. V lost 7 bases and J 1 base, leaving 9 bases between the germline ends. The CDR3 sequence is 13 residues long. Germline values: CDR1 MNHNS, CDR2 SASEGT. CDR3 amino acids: CASKRTGTDTQYF. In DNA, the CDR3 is TGTGCCAGCAAAAGGACGGGCACAGATACGCAGTATTTT.